The 29 T cell receptor beta chains listed next were all sequenced from one sample in a study of cytomegalovirus exposure and HLA in healthy donors. PCR involved 60 Vbeta and 13 Jbeta primers. The method was immunoSEQ multiplex PCR; TCRdb's version includes in-frame clones alone and lacks a portion of them. The table includes over 150,000 clones, 70% to 80% detected once. The specimen was PBMCs. The origin of the receptors is a girl aged 10 to 17 in good health and CMV-seropositive.

The rearrangement uses TRBV6-4 and TRBJ2-2, with TRBD2 identical over 7 bases. J gave up 4 bases and V 6 bases, and 8 bases lay outside the gene matches. From germline, CDR1 is MRHNA and CDR2 SNTAGT. This CDR3 has 15 residues. The CDR3 coding sequence is TGTGCCAGCAGCCCCGTGGGGGGGACCACCGGGGAGCTGTTTTTT. It translates to CASSPVGGTTGELFF.

The chain joins TRBV30 to TRBJ2-1; D not certain. The CDR3 extends over 14 amino acids. From germline, CDR1 is GTSNPN and CDR2 SVGIG (reference sequence). Trimming cost V 2 bases and J 0 bases, with 8 bases left between them. The DNA for the CDR3 is TGTGCCTGGAGTATGTCCTCCTCCTACAATGAGCAGTTCTTC. Translating gives CAWSMSSSYNEQFF.

The chain recombines TRBV14 with TRBJ1-2, with 7 bases lining up with TRBD1. The CDR3 sequence is 15 residues long. V lost 0 bases, J lost 3 bases, and 4 bases stayed unmatched. Germline V lookup: CDR1 SGHDN, CDR2 FVKESK. This CDR3 reads CASSQDVGGDYGYTF. In DNA form, the CDR3 reads TGTGCCAGCAGCCAAGATGTAGGGGGCGACTATGGCTACACCTTC.

This clone was observed a few times. This chain uses TRBV9 with TRBJ2-7; a weak D match, TRBD2 (6 bases). The CDR3 sequence is 15 residues long. Per the germline V gene, CDR1 is SGDLS and CDR2 is YYNGEE. V shed 0 bases and J shed 2 bases, with 12 bases lying between them. The CDR3 protein is CASSVEAGGTYEQYF. DNA of the CDR3: TGTGCCAGCAGCGTAGAAGCGGGTGGGACCTACGAGCAGTACTTC.

V gene TRBV19 combines with J gene TRBJ2-5; D is perhaps TRBD2 (5 bases). The CDR3 runs 15 residues. Trimming removed 5 bases at V and 0 bases at J, with 13 bases between. In germline, CDR1 is LNHDA, CDR2 SQIVND (reference sequence). CDR3 protein: CASSRASPYQETQYF. CDR3 in DNA: TGTGCCAGTAGTCGGGCTAGCCCATACCAAGAGACCCAGTACTTC.

CDR3 DNA sequence: TGCGCCAGCAGCTTGGAACTAGCGGGGGGACCTTCGGAGACCCAGTACTTC. It encodes CASSLELAGGPSETQYF. This chain joins TRBV5-1 and TRBJ2-5, with 12 bases matching TRBD2. Germline lookup yields CDR1 SGHRS and CDR2 YFSETQ. Losses at the gene ends were 0 bases for V and 5 bases for J; bases not matched to a gene: 8. The CDR3 is 17 amino acids.

This chain connects TRBV4-1 to TRBJ2-1; 10 positions agree with TRBD2. The V and J ends lost 4 bases and 6 bases, in that order; junction bases with no gene match: 9. Germline V CDR1 and CDR2: MGHRA, YSYEKL. This CDR3 comprises 16 residues. For the CDR3, the DNA is TGCGCCAGCAGCCCCCAGCTAGCGGGGGTTAGCAATGAGCAGTTCTTC. Its protein is CASSPQLAGVSNEQFF.

This chain joins TRBV25-1 and TRBJ2-2, with TRBD2 identical over 12 bases. V trimming: 2 bases; J trimming: 5 bases; junction bases outside the gene matches: 3. The CDR3 sequence is 16 residues long. Germline values: CDR1 MGHDK, CDR2 SYGVNS. The CDR3 loop reads CASSELAGGPTGELFF. CDR3 DNA: TGTGCCAGCAGTGAACTAGCGGGGGGGCCAACCGGGGAGCTGTTTTTT.

This clone was recorded a few times. The same CDR3 can be traced to other DNA sequences in this sample. V and J are TRBV4-3 and TRBJ1-3; maybe TRBD1 (6 bases). The CDR3 extends over 15 amino acids. Looked up from germline, CDR1 is LGHNA and CDR2 is YSLEER. V lost 0 bases and J 2 bases, leaving 8 bases between the germline ends. CDR3 region: CASSQEGGPGNTIYF. CDR3 coding DNA: TGCGCCAGCAGCCAAGAGGGGGGGCCTGGAAACACCATATATTTT.

The gene calls are TRBV7-2 and TRBJ1-5; 9 positions agree with TRBD1. CDR3 length: 14 residues. Germline CDR1 is SGHTA and CDR2 is FQGNSA. J was trimmed by 5 bases and V by 5 bases; bases with no gene match: 4. CDR3 coding DNA: TGTGCCAGCAGCCCCCGGACAGGGGATCAGCCCCAGCATTTT. As protein: CASSPRTGDQPQHF. Full variable domain (remainder filled in from reference TRBV7-2 and TRBJ1-5): GAGVSQSPSNKVTEKGKDVELRCDPISGHTALYWYRQSLGQGLEFLIYFQGNSAPDKSGLPSDRFSAERTGGSVSTLTIQRTQQEDSAVYLCASSPRTGDQPQHFGDGTRLSIL.

The chain joins TRBV5-4 to TRBJ1-1; D is uncertain. This CDR3 is built from 14 residues. Looked up from germline, CDR1 is SGHNT and CDR2 is YYREEE (reference sequence). The ends were cut back, 4 bases at V and 3 bases at J, with 13 bases in the middle. The CDR3 bases are TGTGCCAGCAGCAAGGGAGGTCCAGACACTGAAGCTTTCTTT. It specifies CASSKGGPDTEAFF.

V usage is TRBV11-2 and J usage is TRBJ2-5, with D maybe TRBD1 (7 bases). This CDR3 spans 15 amino acids. The germline V gene encodes CDR1 SGHAT and CDR2 FQNNGV. V was cut by 5 bases and J by 5 bases, with 18 bases left in between. The CDR3 region is CASSRRQGGVETQYF. The CDR3 DNA reads as TGTGCCAGCAGCAGGCGACAGGGCGGGGTGGAGACCCAGTACTTC.

V is TRBV30 and J is TRBJ2-5; a weak D match, TRBD2 (5 bases). The CDR3 is made up of 13 amino acids. The germline CDR1 and CDR2 sequences are GTSNPN and SVGIG (reference sequence). V lost 0 bases, J lost 5 bases, and 10 bases lay in between. The CDR3 protein is CAWSVSGKETQYF. In nucleotides, the CDR3 is TGTGCCTGGAGTGTTTCGGGAAAGGAGACCCAGTACTTC.

V and J are TRBV12-5 and TRBJ2-2; D might be TRBD1 (6 bases). Trimming stripped 8 bases from V and 7 bases from J, with 11 bases between. Germline V gene lookup returns CDR1 LGHNT and CDR2 FRNRAP. This CDR3 region has 12 residues. Here the CDR3 DNA reads TGTGCTAGTTCCCAGGGGAACGGGGAGCTGTTTTTT. This encodes CASSQGNGELFF. The complete variable domain, with remaining parts taken from reference TRBV12-5 and TRBJ2-2, reads DARVTQTPRHKVTEMGQEVTMRCQPILGHNTVFWYRQTMMQGLELLAYFRNRAPLDDSGMPKDRFSAEMPDATLATLKIQPSEPRDSAVYFCASSQGNGELFFGEGSRLTVL.

This clone was seen only a few times. The CDR3 loop reads CASSLNPSYEQYF. DNA for the CDR3: TGTGCCAGCAGCTTGAATCCTTCCTACGAGCAGTACTTC. V and J are TRBV5-5 and TRBJ2-7; no definite D call. CDR1 and CDR2 from the germline V gene are SGHKS and YYEKEE (reference sequence). The CDR3 consists of 13 residues. V lost 1 base and J lost 1, with 6 bases in between.

The V gene is TRBV11-2, the J gene TRBJ2-1; a possible D gene is TRBD2 (6 bases). The V and J ends lost 0 bases and 7 bases respectively, with 10 bases between them. Germline CDR1 is SGHAT and CDR2 is FQNNGV. CDR3 length: 14 residues. The CDR3 here is CASSLERGWNEQFF. For the CDR3, the DNA is TGTGCCAGCAGCTTAGAGCGGGGATGGAATGAGCAGTTCTTC.

The rearrangement links TRBV6-1 to TRBJ2-1, with D tentatively TRBD2 (8 bases). The V end lost 2 bases, the J end lost 3 bases, and 14 bases lay between the germline ends. Germline V gives CDR1 MNHNS, CDR2 SASEGT. This CDR3 contains 16 residues. CDR3 nucleotide sequence: TGTGCCAGCAGTGAAAGGGGGCGGGGGGTCTACAATGAGCAGTTCTTC. The encoded protein is CASSERGRGVYNEQFF.

This chain's CDR3 is CASSPDAVTYNEQFF. In DNA form, the CDR3 reads TGTGCCAGCTCTCCCGACGCGGTTACTTACAATGAGCAGTTCTTC. V and J are TRBV18 and TRBJ2-1; D not resolved. V was pared by 6 bases and J by 4 bases, with 16 bases between. The CDR3 sequence is 15 residues long. Germline values: CDR1 KGHSH, CDR2 LQKENI.

This chain links TRBV2 with TRBJ2-3, with D maybe TRBD1 (6 bases). The CDR3 is made up of 17 amino acids. Between the trimmed V and J ends, which lost 3 bases and 2 bases, there was a span of 18 bases. Germline CDR1 and CDR2: SNHLY and FYNNEI. The CDR3 protein is CASSEQGPIGHTDTQYF. The DNA of the CDR3 is TGTGCCAGCAGTGAGCAGGGGCCGATAGGACACACAGATACGCAGTATTTT.

This clone has only one observation. The V gene is TRBV23-1, the J gene TRBJ1-3; no definite D call. TRBV23-1 is noted as an ORF with a role that remains uncertain. There are 13 residues in the CDR3. Trimming cost V 2 bases and J 4 bases, with 6 bases left between them. This CDR3 reads CASSQNAGNTIYF. DNA of the CDR3: TGCGCCAGCAGTCAAAACGCGGGAAACACCATATATTTT.

The chain employs TRBV18 and TRBJ1-2, with D tentatively TRBD1 (6 bases). Germline V gene data show CDR1 as KGHSH and CDR2 as LQKENI. The CDR3 is 16 residues long. Trimming pared 6 bases from V and 4 bases from J, leaving 21 bases between. CDR3 protein: CASSPFPETGLYGYTF. In nucleotides, the CDR3 is TGTGCCAGCTCGCCATTCCCCGAGACAGGTCTCTATGGCTACACCTTC. Combining the CDR3 with reference TRBV18 and TRBJ1-2 gives the whole variable domain NAGVMQNPRHLVRRRGQEARLRCSPMKGHSHVYWYRQLPEEGLKFMVYLQKENIIDESGMPKERFSAEFPKEGPSILRIQQVVRGDSAAYFCASSPFPETGLYGYTFGSGTRLTVV.

The chain recombines TRBV30 with TRBJ2-1; TRBD2 matches at 7 bases. Germline trimming cut 2 bases from V and 5 bases from J; bases unmatched to any gene: 9. Germline CDR1 is GTSNPN and CDR2 is SVGIG (reference sequence). The CDR3 is made up of 15 amino acids. The CDR3 loop reads CAWSSRDYFNNEQFF. The CDR3 bases are TGTGCCTGGAGTTCACGGGACTACTTTAACAATGAGCAGTTCTTC.

The chain combines TRBV9 with TRBJ1-4, with a tentative D call TRBD1 (6 bases). Germline CDR1 reads SGDLS; CDR2 reads YYNGEE. The CDR3 has 14 residues. V was trimmed by 0 bases and J by 5 bases, leaving 8 bases between them. CDR3 sequence (DNA): TGTGCCAGCAGCGTAGGGACAGCAAATGAAAAACTGTTTTTT. Amino acids: CASSVGTANEKLFF.

The chain links TRBV9 to TRBJ2-7; D possibly corresponds to TRBD2 (7 bases). Germline V gene sequence: CDR1 SGDLS, CDR2 YYNGEE. Trimming cost V 3 bases and J 2 bases, with 18 bases left between them. CDR3 length: 16 amino acids. CDR3 loop: CASSEGGASSAYEQYF. Here the CDR3 DNA reads TGTGCCAGCAGCGAGGGGGGGGCGTCCAGCGCCTACGAGCAGTACTTC.

V usage is TRBV7-6 and J usage is TRBJ1-2, with 10 bases that match TRBD1. Germline loops: CDR1 SGHVS, CDR2 FNYEAQ. V was pared by 3 bases and J by 7 bases, with 8 bases of the junction left unmatched. The CDR3 totals 15 residues. This CDR3 reads CASSLPGTGEGGYTF. In DNA form, the CDR3 reads TGTGCCAGCAGCTTGCCCGGGACAGGGGAGGGTGGCTACACCTTC.

The chain links TRBV9 to TRBJ1-2, with D maybe TRBD1 (6 bases). CDR1 is SGDLS, CDR2 YYNGEE, per germline. This CDR3 has 15 residues. With 0 bases removed from V and 2 bases from J, the gap between germline ends came to 11 bases. The CDR3 DNA reads as TGTGCCAGCAGCGTAGAACAGGGTGGGAACTATGGCTACACCTTC. Amino acids: CASSVEQGGNYGYTF. The full variable domain, rest sourced from reference TRBV9 and TRBJ1-2, is DSGVTQTPKHLITATGQRVTLRCSPRSGDLSVYWYQQSLDQGLQFLIQYYNGEERAKGNILERFSAQQFPDLHSELNLSSLELGDSALYFCASSVEQGGNYGYTFGSGTRLTVV.

The rearrangement uses TRBV11-2 and TRBJ2-5; 11 bases match TRBD1. The CDR3 contains 16 residues. V lost 5 bases, J lost 5 bases, and 10 bases stayed unmatched. Per germline, CDR1 SGHAT and CDR2 FQNNGV. Here the CDR3 DNA reads TGTGCCAGCAGCCAGCTAGGACAGGGGGCTAGGGAGACCCAGTACTTC. Translated: CASSQLGQGARETQYF.

The rearrangement links TRBV7-9 to TRBJ1-5; D uncertain. The CDR3 has 14 amino acids. V lost 5 bases and J lost 5, with 13 bases in between. Germline V lookup: CDR1 SEHNR, CDR2 FQNEAQ (reference sequence). CDR3 sequence reads: CASSLSTGDQPQHF. The CDR3 DNA follows: TGTGCCAGCAGCCTCTCGACCGGGGATCAGCCCCAGCATTTT.

The CDR3 spells CASRPKTSGDYNEQFF. DNA for the CDR3: TGTGCCAGCAGACCCAAAACTAGCGGGGACTACAATGAGCAGTTCTTC. The chain links TRBV13 to TRBJ2-1, with 10 positions matching TRBD2. J gave up 3 bases and V 6 bases, and 8 bases lay outside the gene matches. CDR1 is PRHDT, CDR2 FYEKMQ, per germline (reference sequence). The CDR3 has 16 amino acids.